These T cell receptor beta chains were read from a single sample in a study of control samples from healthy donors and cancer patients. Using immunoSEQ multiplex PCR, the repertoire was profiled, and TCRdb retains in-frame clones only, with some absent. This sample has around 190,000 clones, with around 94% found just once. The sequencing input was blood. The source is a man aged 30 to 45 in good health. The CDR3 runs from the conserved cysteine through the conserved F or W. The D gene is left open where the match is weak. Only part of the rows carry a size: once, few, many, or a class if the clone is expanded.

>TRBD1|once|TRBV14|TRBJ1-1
CASSQLPRGTNTEAFF
TGTGCCAGCAGCCAACTTCCCAGGGGGACAAACACTGAAGCTTTCTTT
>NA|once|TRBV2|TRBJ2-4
CASSEDVLVQYF
TGTGCCAGCAGTGAAGACGTGCTAGTTCAGTACTTC
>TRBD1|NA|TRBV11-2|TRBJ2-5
CASSRGQKETQYF
TGTGCCAGCAGCCGGGGACAGAAAGAGACCCAGTACTTC
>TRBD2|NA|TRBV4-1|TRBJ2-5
CASSRGTSGGETQYF
TGCGCCAGCAGCCGCGGGACTAGCGGGGGGGAGACCCAGTACTTC
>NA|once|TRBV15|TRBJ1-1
CATSRVPGGTEAFF
TGTGCCACCAGCAGAGTACCCGGAGGGACTGAAGCTTTCTTT
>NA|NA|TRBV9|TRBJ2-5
CASSLGSQETQYF
TGTGCCAGCAGCCTTGGGTCCCAAGAGACCCAGTACTTC
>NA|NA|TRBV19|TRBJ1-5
CASKMQIAGQPQHF
TGTGCCAGTAAGATGCAGATAGCGGGGCAACCCCAGCATTTT
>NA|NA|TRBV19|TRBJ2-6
CASSLQGTSGANVLTF
TGTGCCAGTAGTCTCCAAGGGACCTCTGGGGCCAACGTCCTGACTTTC
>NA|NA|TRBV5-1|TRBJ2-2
CASRSTDTGELFF
TGCGCCAGCAGGAGTACTGACACCGGGGAGCTGTTTTTT
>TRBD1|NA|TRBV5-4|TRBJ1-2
CASRLIGTGLNYGYTF
TGTGCCAGCAGGCTCATAGGGACAGGGCTTAACTATGGCTACACCTTC
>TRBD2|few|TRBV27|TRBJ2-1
CASSPHGLVDEQFF
TGTGCCAGCAGTCCCCATGGACTAGTAGATGAGCAGTTCTTC
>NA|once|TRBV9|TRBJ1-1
CASSAYMNTEAFF
TGTGCCAGCAGCGCCTACATGAACACTGAAGCTTTCTTT
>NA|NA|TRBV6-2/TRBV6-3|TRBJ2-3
CASSYSGAQYF
TGTGCCAGCAGTTATAGTGGGGCGCAGTATTTT
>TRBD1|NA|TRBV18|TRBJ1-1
CASSPRQGENTEAFF
TGTGCCAGCTCACCTAGACAGGGAGAGAACACTGAAGCTTTCTTT
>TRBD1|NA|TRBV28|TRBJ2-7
CASSSTGQGVYEQYF
TGTGCCAGCAGTAGCACGGGACAGGGGGTCTACGAGCAGTACTTC
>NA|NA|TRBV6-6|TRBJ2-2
CASSLQTGYTGELFF
TGTGCCAGCAGCTTACAGACAGGTTACACCGGGGAGCTGTTTTTT
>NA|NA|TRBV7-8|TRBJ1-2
CASSINSGPGVGYTF
TGTGCCAGCAGCATCAATTCCGGGCCTGGGGTCGGCTACACCTTC
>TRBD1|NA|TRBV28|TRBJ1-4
CASSLWSGQSNEKLFF
TGTGCCAGCAGTTTATGGTCGGGACAGAGTAATGAAAAACTGTTTTTT
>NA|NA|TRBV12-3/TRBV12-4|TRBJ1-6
CASRRDFDSPLHF
TGTGCCAGCAGAAGGGACTTCGATTCACCCCTCCACTTT
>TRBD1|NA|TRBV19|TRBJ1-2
CASSRDRGQNYGYTF
TGTGCCAGTAGTAGGGACAGGGGTCAGAACTATGGCTACACCTTC
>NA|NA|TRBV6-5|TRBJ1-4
CASSPPGQAGEKLFF
TGTGCCAGCAGTCCTCCCGGGCAGGCTGGTGAAAAACTGTTTTTT
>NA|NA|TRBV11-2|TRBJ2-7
CASSLEGLEEQYF
TGTGCCAGCAGCTTAGAAGGGCTAGAAGAGCAGTACTTC
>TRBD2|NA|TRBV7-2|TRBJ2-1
CASSLLLAPEHEQFF
TGTGCCAGCAGCTTGTTACTAGCGCCGGAACATGAGCAGTTCTTC
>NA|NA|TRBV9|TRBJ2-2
CASSWSGELFF
TGTGCCAGCAGCTGGAGTGGGGAGCTGTTTTTT
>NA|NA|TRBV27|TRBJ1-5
CASSLRGSQHLNQPQHF
TGTGCCAGCAGCCTACGGGGCAGCCAACACCTCAATCAGCCCCAGCATTTT